This T cell receptor beta chain was obtained from a study of T-cell memory formation after mild COVID-19. Overall study results and limits: Pre-infection memory already had some responding clones, implying cross-reactive memory joined. There was a balanced CD4/CD8 profile in clones contracting day 15 to 85, and later expanders leaned CD4+. Whether second-wave clones peaking at day 37 were SARS-CoV-2 specific went unconfirmed.

Trimming shortened V by 1 base and J by 5 bases, and 9 bases separated the two germline ends. The germline CDR1 and CDR2 sequences are SGHRS and YFSETQ. The CDR3 length is 13 residues. Each CDR3 protein is one row after TCRdb ran MiXCR on the 5' RACE reads. The sample shows 120,000 to 150,000 distinct CDR3 sequences, 6% to 6.5% of them seen only once. This clonotype was seen many times. Its antigen is unidentified. This chain uses TRBV5-1 with TRBJ1-1, with D possibly being TRBD1 (5 bases). Input material: PBMCs or a T cell subset sorted from them (not recorded which). This clonotype was sampled from an adult woman who had mild COVID-19 (a few samples of this study predate the infection). Cell type and time point are not known. The CDR3 loop reads CASSLWGGTEAFF. In DNA form, the CDR3 reads TGCGCCAGCAGCTTGTGGGGGGGAACTGAAGCTTTCTTT.